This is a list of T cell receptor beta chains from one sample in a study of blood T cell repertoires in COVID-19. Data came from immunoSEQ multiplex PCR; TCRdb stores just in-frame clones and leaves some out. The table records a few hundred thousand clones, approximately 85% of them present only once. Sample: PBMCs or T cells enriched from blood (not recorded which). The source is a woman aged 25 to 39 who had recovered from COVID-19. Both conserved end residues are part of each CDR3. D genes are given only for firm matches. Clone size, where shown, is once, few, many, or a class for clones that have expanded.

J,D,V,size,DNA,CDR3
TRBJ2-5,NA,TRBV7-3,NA,TGTGCCAGCAGCCGTAGCCTGGTAGAGACCCAGTACTTC,CASSRSLVETQYF
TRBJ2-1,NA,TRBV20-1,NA,TGCAGCGTAACCAGGGATATTCAGTTCTTC,CSVTRDIQFF
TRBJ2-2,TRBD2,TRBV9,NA,TGTGCCAGCAGCGTATTAGCGGGAGCCGGGGAGCTGTTTTTT,CASSVLAGAGELFF
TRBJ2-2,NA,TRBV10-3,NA,TGTGCCATCAGTGAGTCTATTCGGGGTCCCGGGGAGCTGTTTTTT,CAISESIRGPGELFF
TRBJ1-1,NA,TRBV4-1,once,TGCGCCAGCAGCCAATTTGTGTGGGGAGCTCGGACTGAAGCTTTCTTT,CASSQFVWGARTEAFF
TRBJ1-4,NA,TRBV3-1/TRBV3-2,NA,TGTGCCAGCAGGCGAGGAAATCAGGAAAAACTGTTTTTT,CASRRGNQEKLFF
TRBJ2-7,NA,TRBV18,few,TGTGCCAGCTCACCGGGGTCTAGCCCATACGAGCAGTACTTC,CASSPGSSPYEQYF
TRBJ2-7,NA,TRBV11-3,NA,TGTGCCAGCAGCCGAGGGGGCTACGAGCAGTACTTC,CASSRGGYEQYF
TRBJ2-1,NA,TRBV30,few,TGTGCCTGGAGGCCCAGAGGCGGGTACAATGAGCAGTTCTTC,CAWRPRGGYNEQFF
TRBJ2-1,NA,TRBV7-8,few,TGTGCCAGCAGCTTATGGGGCACTACCAGTCAGGATGAGCAGTTCTTC,CASSLWGTTSQDEQFF
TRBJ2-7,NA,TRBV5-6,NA,TGTGCCAGCAGCTTCGACTTCTACGAGCAGTACTTC,CASSFDFYEQYF
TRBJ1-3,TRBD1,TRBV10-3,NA,TGTGCCATCGGGGACAGGGACCCCTCTGGAAACACCATATATTTT,CAIGDRDPSGNTIYF
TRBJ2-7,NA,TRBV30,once,TGTGCCTGGAGTGAAACTTACTACGAGCAGTACTTC,CAWSETYYEQYF
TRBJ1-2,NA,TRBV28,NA,TGTGCCAGCAGTCTGGAGGGTGGGGGGGTTAACTATGGCTACACCTTC,CASSLEGGGVNYGYTF
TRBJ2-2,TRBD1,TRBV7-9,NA,TGTGCCAGCAGCTTTACAGGGGAGTACACCGGGGAGCTGTTTTTT,CASSFTGEYTGELFF
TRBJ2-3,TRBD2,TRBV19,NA,TGTGCCAGTAGGATCGGACTAGCGGTGGGCACAGATACGCAGTATTTT,CASRIGLAVGTDTQYF
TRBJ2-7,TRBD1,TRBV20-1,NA,TGCAGTGCTAGTTTAATGGACAGGCAATTCTACTACGAGGAGCAGTACTTC,CSASLMDRQFYYEEQYF
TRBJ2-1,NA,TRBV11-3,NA,TGTGCCAGCAGCTCCAGCTCCTACAATGAGCAGTTCTTC,CASSSSSYNEQFF
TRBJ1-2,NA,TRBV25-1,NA,TGTGCCAGCAGTCAGGGTATGGGTTACCCGCTGAATGGCTACACCTTC,CASSQGMGYPLNGYTF
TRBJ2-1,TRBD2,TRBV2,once,TGTGCCAGCAGACCGGAAAGGACTAGCGGGAGGGCCCATGAGCAGTTCTTC,CASRPERTSGRAHEQFF
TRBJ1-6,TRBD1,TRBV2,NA,TGTGCCAGCAGTCCCGGGGACAGGGTTAGTTCACCCCTCCACTTT,CASSPGDRVSSPLHF
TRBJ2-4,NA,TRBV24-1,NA,TGTGCCACCTCTGACGGGATCCTAGCCAAAAACATTCAGTACTTC,CATSDGILAKNIQYF
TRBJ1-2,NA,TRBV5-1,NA,TGCGCCAGCAGCTTGTCGCAGGGCAGGGATGGCTACACCTTC,CASSLSQGRDGYTF
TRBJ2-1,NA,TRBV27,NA,TGTGCCAGCAGCCTCGACAGATTATCCTCCTACAATGAGCAGTTCTTC,CASSLDRLSSYNEQFF
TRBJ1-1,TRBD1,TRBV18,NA,TGTGCCAGCTCACCAGACAGGGGGCTGGGTGAAGCTTTCTTT,CASSPDRGLGEAFF
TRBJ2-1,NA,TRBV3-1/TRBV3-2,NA,TGTGCCAGCAGCCAACTAGCCGGGGGCAATGAGCAGTTCTTC,CASSQLAGGNEQFF
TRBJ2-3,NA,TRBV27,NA,TGTGCCAGCAGCGGGCTCCCTGGGAGGAGTGGGTATTTT,CASSGLPGRSGYF
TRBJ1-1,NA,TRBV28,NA,TGTGCCAGCAGTAAACAGGGTTCGTGGAACACTGAAGCTTTCTTT,CASSKQGSWNTEAFF
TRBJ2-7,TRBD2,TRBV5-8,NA,TGTGCCAGCAGCTTGTACTCCGAGACTAGCGGGGAGCAGTACTTC,CASSLYSETSGEQYF
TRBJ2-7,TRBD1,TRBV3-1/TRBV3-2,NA,TGTGCCAGCAGCCGGGACAGGCTTATTTACGAGCAGTACTTC,CASSRDRLIYEQYF
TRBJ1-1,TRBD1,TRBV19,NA,TGTGCCAGTAGTCTTACCTCGGACAGGGGGGTTGAAGCTTTCTTT,CASSLTSDRGVEAFF
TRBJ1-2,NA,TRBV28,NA,TGTGCCAGCAGTTCCGACAGTTCCTATGGCTACACCTTC,CASSSDSSYGYTF
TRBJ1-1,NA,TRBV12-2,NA,TGTGCAAGTCGCGTAAACCAGGGTAACACTGAAGCTTTCTTT,CASRVNQGNTEAFF
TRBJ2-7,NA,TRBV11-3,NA,TGTGCCAGCAGCAAAGAAGGAGCCGAGCAGTACTTC,CASSKEGAEQYF
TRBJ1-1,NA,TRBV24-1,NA,TGTGCCACCAGTGGGCAAGGACAGACCGAAGCTTTCTTT,CATSGQGQTEAFF
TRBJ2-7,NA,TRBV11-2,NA,TGTGCCAGCAGTTCAATACCACTAGTGGCGGTGAGCTACGAGCAGTACTTC,CASSSIPLVAVSYEQYF
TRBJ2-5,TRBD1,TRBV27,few,TGTGCCAGCAGTTTATTACCGGGACAGGGGTCAGAGACCCAGTACTTC,CASSLLPGQGSETQYF
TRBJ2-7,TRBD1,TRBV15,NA,TGTGCCACCAGCAGAGCACAGGACAGGGCCTACGAGCAGTACTTC,CATSRAQDRAYEQYF
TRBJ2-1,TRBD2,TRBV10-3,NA,TGTGCCATCAGGCTAGCGGCTTCTAATGAGCAGTTCTTC,CAIRLAASNEQFF
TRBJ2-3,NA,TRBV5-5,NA,TGTGCCAGCAGCTTTTATACAGATACGCAGTATTTT,CASSFYTDTQYF
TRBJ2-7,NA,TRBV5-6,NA,TGTGCCAGCAGCTTGAACGCCCGGGGTTTGGACGAGCAGTACTTC,CASSLNARGLDEQYF
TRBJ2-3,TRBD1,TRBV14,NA,TGTGCCAGCAGCCAAGTAGGGGACAGCAACACAGATACGCAGTATTTT,CASSQVGDSNTDTQYF